Following are 10 T cell receptor beta chains from one sample sequenced in a study of blood T cell repertoires in COVID-19. Measured with immunoSEQ multiplex PCR; TCRdb has only the in-frame clones, and not every one. This sample has approximately 99,000 clones, with around 88% found just once. The sample taken for sequencing was peripheral blood. Receptors originate from a man aged 45-65 years with COVID-19, enrolled during active disease.

A remark on this clone: The sample has other DNA sequences that encode this CDR3 too. The chain recombines TRBV5-1 with TRBJ2-1; 8 nucleotides match TRBD1. The germline gives CDR1 SGHRS, CDR2 YFSETQ. J was trimmed by 2 bases and V by 0 bases; bases with no gene match: 7. CDR3 length: 17 amino acids. The CDR3 loop reads CASSLAGQGRTYNEQFF. DNA for the CDR3: TGCGCCAGCAGCTTGGCCGGACAGGGAAGGACCTACAATGAGCAGTTCTTC.

The J gene is TRBJ1-2, the V gene TRBV5-1, with 7 bases that match TRBD1. The CDR3 is 13 amino acids. V lost 3 bases to trimming and J lost 3 bases; unmatched junction nucleotides: 2. Germline V gives CDR1 SGHRS, CDR2 YFSETQ. The CDR3 region is CASSSTGYYGYTF. The CDR3 DNA follows: TGCGCCAGCAGCTCGACAGGGTACTATGGCTACACCTTC.

V and J are TRBV5-4 and TRBJ2-5; 9 bases agree with TRBD1. The ends lost 3 bases at V and 3 bases at J; junction bases unmatched: 9. In germline, CDR1 is SGHNT, CDR2 YYREEE (reference sequence). This CDR3 is 16 amino acids long. CDR3 sequence (DNA): TGTGCCAGCAGCTCCCACAGGGGGCAAGGAGAAGAGACCCAGTACTTC. Translated: CASSSHRGQGEETQYF.

V is TRBV4-3 and J is TRBJ1-2, with 9 bases fitting TRBD1. The CDR3 has 15 amino acids. Germline trimming cut 6 bases from V and 7 bases from J; bases unmatched to any gene: 12. Germline values: CDR1 LGHNA, CDR2 YSLEER. CDR3 protein: CASSQHNRGQGGYTF. The CDR3 coding sequence is TGCGCCAGCAGTCAACATAACAGGGGGCAGGGTGGCTACACCTTC.

This clone was observed once. The V call is TRBV7-2, the J call TRBJ1-2; weak D call: TRBD1 (6 bases). The CDR3 totals 12 residues. Germline V CDR1 and CDR2: SGHTA, FQGNSA. Trimming shortened V by 1 base and J by 11 bases, and 11 bases separated the two germline ends. The CDR3 sequence: CASSLDRGRYTF. For the CDR3, the DNA is TGTGCCAGCAGCTTAGATAGGGGGAGATACACCTTC. The full variable domain, in which reference TRBV7-2 and TRBJ1-2 provide the parts outside the CDR3, is GAGVSQSPSNKVTEKGKDVELRCDPISGHTALYWYRQSLGQGLEFLIYFQGNSAPDKSGLPSDRFSAERTGGSVSTLTIQRTQQEDSAVYLCASSLDRGRYTFGSGTRLTVV.

This clone was recorded only once. This rearrangement joins TRBV18 to TRBJ1-3; 12 bases align to TRBD1. Trimming at V came to 0 bases and at J to 8 bases, leaving 2 bases not matched to a gene. This CDR3 comprises 15 residues. Germline CDR1 is KGHSH and CDR2 is LQKENI. The CDR3 DNA sequence: TGTGCCAGCTCACCACCGGGACAGGGGGCATACACCATATATTTT. As protein: CASSPPGQGAYTIYF.

The V and J genes are TRBV27 and TRBJ2-2; D possibly corresponds to TRBD1 (6 bases). The CDR3 length is 14 residues. Germline loops: CDR1 MNHEY, CDR2 SMNVEV (reference sequence). V was clipped by 3 bases and J by 5 bases, with 10 bases between them. The CDR3 spells CASSFGQWTGELFF. The DNA for the CDR3 is TGTGCCAGCAGTTTTGGACAGTGGACCGGGGAGCTGTTTTTT.

The chain combines TRBV5-1 with TRBJ2-1; 7 bases agree with TRBD2. V dropped 5 bases and J dropped 5; count of bases not matched to a gene: 13. The CDR3 has 16 residues. Germline loops: CDR1 SGHRS, CDR2 YFSETQ. The DNA for the CDR3 is TGCGCCAGCAGGCCGGGGTGGGGAGGGGCAAACAATGAGCAGTTCTTC. Translation gives CASRPGWGGANNEQFF.

The rearrangement uses TRBV7-9 and TRBJ1-4; TRBD1 aligns across 12 bases. CDR3 length: 16 amino acids. Germline lookup yields CDR1 SEHNR and CDR2 FQNEAQ (reference sequence). The V and J ends lost 5 bases and 8 bases, in that order; junction bases with no gene match: 9. The DNA of the CDR3 is TGTGCCAGCAGCAAGGGACAGGGGGCGACTAGGGAAAAACTGTTTTTT. Protein product: CASSKGQGATREKLFF.

The V and J genes are TRBV6-5 and TRBJ2-3; TRBD2 agrees at 9 bases. The CDR3 runs to 14 residues. The trim removed 6 bases at V and 2 bases at J, leaving 3 bases unmatched. The germline V gene has CDR1 MNHEY and CDR2 SVGAGI. This chain's CDR3 is CASRERGDTDTQYF. CDR3 coding DNA: TGTGCCAGCAGGGAGCGGGGGGACACAGATACGCAGTATTTT.